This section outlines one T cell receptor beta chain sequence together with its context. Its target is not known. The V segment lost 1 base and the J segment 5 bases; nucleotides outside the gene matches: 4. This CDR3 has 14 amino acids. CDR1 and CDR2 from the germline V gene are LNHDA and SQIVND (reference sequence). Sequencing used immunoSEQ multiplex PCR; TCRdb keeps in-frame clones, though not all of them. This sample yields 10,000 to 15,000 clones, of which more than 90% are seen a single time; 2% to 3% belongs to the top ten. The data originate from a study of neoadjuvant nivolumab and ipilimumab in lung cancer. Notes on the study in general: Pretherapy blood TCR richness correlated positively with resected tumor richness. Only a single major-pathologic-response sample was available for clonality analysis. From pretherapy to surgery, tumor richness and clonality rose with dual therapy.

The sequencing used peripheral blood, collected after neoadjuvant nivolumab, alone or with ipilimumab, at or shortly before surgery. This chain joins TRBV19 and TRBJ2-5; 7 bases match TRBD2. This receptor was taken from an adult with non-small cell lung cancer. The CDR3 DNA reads TGTGCCAGTAGTATAGGACTAGCCAGGGAGACCCAGTACTTC. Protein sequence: CASSIGLARETQYF.